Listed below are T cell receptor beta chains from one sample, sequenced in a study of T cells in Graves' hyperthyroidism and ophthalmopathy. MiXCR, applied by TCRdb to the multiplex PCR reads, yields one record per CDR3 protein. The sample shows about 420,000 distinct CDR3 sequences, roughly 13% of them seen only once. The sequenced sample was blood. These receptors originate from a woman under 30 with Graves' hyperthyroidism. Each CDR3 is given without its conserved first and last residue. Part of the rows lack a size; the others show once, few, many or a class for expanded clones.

CDR3 protein: SARDPSGRGAPYGYT
V gene: TRBV20-1
clone size: -

CDR3 protein: ASSQGTGASQETQY
V gene: TRBV4-1
clone size: few

CDR3 protein: ASSQDLENTEAF
V gene: TRBV3-1
clone size: many

CDR3 protein: ASSEVGQAAEQY
V gene: TRBV2
clone size: -

CDR3 protein: GSATSGIHNEQF
V gene: TRBV19
clone size: -

CDR3 protein: ASSPPGTNYGYT
V gene: TRBV5-6
clone size: many

CDR3 protein: ASSPEQGAWSNEQY
V gene: TRBV5-1
clone size: -

CDR3 protein: ASTPWDRQETQY
V gene: TRBV28
clone size: many

CDR3 protein: ATSRSGTTRAGANVLT
V gene: TRBV15
clone size: once

CDR3 protein: AWSSGRAGANVLT
V gene: TRBV30
clone size: -

CDR3 protein: SARDLTGRIQETQY
V gene: TRBV20-1
clone size: many

CDR3 protein: ASSGAGPSYNEQF
V gene: TRBV27
clone size: -

CDR3 protein: ASSKGVSYNEQF
V gene: TRBV6-2/TRBV6-3
clone size: few

CDR3 protein: AWIDDGNTIY
V gene: TRBV30
clone size: many

CDR3 protein: ASSQEPGQHNEQF
V gene: TRBV3-1
clone size: few

CDR3 protein: SASGRYTDTQY
V gene: TRBV20-1
clone size: many

CDR3 protein: ASSSNAGNTIY
V gene: TRBV7-3
clone size: -

CDR3 protein: ASSYSGPYGYT
V gene: TRBV6-2/TRBV6-3
clone size: many

CDR3 protein: ASSPGTGSGELF
V gene: TRBV6-1
clone size: -

CDR3 protein: SAPTDTGELF
V gene: TRBV20-1
clone size: many

CDR3 protein: ASRGQFSSNEQY
V gene: TRBV5-1
clone size: many

CDR3 protein: ASSPPTGTNIQY
V gene: TRBV6-2/TRBV6-3
clone size: many

CDR3 protein: ASSFDTEREQY
V gene: TRBV11-2
clone size: many

CDR3 protein: ASSPLAGVVNTGELF
V gene: TRBV18
clone size: -

CDR3 protein: ATRGGENTEAF
V gene: TRBV27
clone size: -

CDR3 protein: ASSSLGFSGELF
V gene: TRBV7-3
clone size: many

CDR3 protein: ASVSGNTGELF
V gene: TRBV6-5
clone size: -

CDR3 protein: ASSSRGRNIGTQY
V gene: TRBV14
clone size: few

CDR3 protein: ASSPAGGSVYGYT
V gene: TRBV3-1
clone size: -

CDR3 protein: SARDESRPNYGYT
V gene: TRBV20-1
clone size: many

CDR3 protein: ASSPLGVQRGSYEQY
V gene: TRBV7-9
clone size: -

CDR3 protein: ASSPITDTQY
V gene: TRBV18
clone size: many

CDR3 protein: ASSFADLTSYEQY
V gene: TRBV12-3/TRBV12-4
clone size: many

CDR3 protein: ASSLGPLNTEAF
V gene: TRBV5-1
clone size: many

CDR3 protein: ASSDARLGLAGGVQETQY
V gene: TRBV12-3/TRBV12-4
clone size: many

CDR3 protein: ASSSGTGGSIVSPLH
V gene: TRBV5-4
clone size: -

CDR3 protein: ASTGGFDNQPQH
V gene: TRBV2
clone size: many

CDR3 protein: ASSDGPGRGTEAF
V gene: TRBV2
clone size: many

CDR3 protein: SVVWDSDEQY
V gene: TRBV29-1
clone size: many

CDR3 protein: ACSERGLGTEAF
V gene: TRBV7-2
clone size: -

CDR3 protein: ASSDSSLGQPQH
V gene: TRBV25-1
clone size: -

CDR3 protein: ASSQLHGYT
V gene: TRBV3-1
clone size: many

CDR3 protein: ASSFIGAGNTIY
V gene: TRBV5-5
clone size: -

CDR3 protein: ASSYPRVAGGRGQF
V gene: TRBV28
clone size: -

CDR3 protein: SAVDSYGYT
V gene: TRBV20-1
clone size: few

CDR3 protein: ASSGQGWNSPLH
V gene: TRBV2
clone size: many

CDR3 protein: ASSPHLSRETQY
V gene: TRBV12-3/TRBV12-4
clone size: many

CDR3 protein: SASDSGRADNEQF
V gene: TRBV20-1
clone size: many

CDR3 protein: ASSYSREGHEQF
V gene: TRBV6-2/TRBV6-3
clone size: many

CDR3 protein: ASSFMGGHTEAF
V gene: TRBV12-3/TRBV12-4
clone size: many

CDR3 protein: SARPQHSGANVLT
V gene: TRBV20-1
clone size: many

CDR3 protein: ASTPQGVRRY
V gene: TRBV6-2/TRBV6-3
clone size: -

CDR3 protein: ASSPSTGGILRYGYT
V gene: TRBV3-1
clone size: many

CDR3 protein: ASSLSPIPETHFVRTYEQY
V gene: TRBV7-3
clone size: -

CDR3 protein: ASRKTGTGGGTEAF
V gene: TRBV28
clone size: many